The T cell receptor (beta chain) described here comes from a study of blood T cell repertoires in COVID-19. Germline V gives CDR1 SEHNR, CDR2 FQNEAQ (reference sequence). The CDR3 is 14 amino acids. The J segment lost 7 bases and the V segment lost 5 bases, leaving 5 bases of the junction unmatched. Per the study methods: The assay estimated nucleated cells by amplifying reference gene primers. Sequencing was performed with immunoSEQ multiplex PCR; in TCRdb, only in-frame clones are kept and a portion is missing. Clone size and V and J calls were adopted from that table, with D and trimming inferred from the DNA. The sample lists about 150,000 clones; around 80% were seen once.

The TCR originated in a woman in her sixties or seventies who had recovered from COVID-19. The V call is TRBV7-9, the J call TRBJ1-4; 9 positions agree with TRBD1. The sequenced sample consisted of peripheral blood. In DNA form, the CDR3 reads TGTGCCAGCAGCCCCGGGACAGGGAGTGAAAAACTGTTTTTT. Translated: CASSPGTGSEKLFF.